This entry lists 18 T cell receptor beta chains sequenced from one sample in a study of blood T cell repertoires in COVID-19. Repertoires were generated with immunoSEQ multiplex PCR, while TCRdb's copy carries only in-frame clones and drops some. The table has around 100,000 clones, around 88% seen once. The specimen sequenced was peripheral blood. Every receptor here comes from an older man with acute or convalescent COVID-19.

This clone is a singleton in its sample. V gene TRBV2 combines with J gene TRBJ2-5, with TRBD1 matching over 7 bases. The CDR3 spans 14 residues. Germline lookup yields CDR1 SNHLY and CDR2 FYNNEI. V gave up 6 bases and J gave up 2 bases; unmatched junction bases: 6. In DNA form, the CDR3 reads TGTGCCAGCAGCTCGGGACAGCTACAAGAGACCCAGTACTTC. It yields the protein CASSSGQLQETQYF.

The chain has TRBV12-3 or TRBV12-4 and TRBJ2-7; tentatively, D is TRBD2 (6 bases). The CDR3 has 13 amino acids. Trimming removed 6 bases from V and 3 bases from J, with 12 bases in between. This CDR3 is CASRLRGFYEQYF. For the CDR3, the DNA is TGTGCCAGCAGGCTGCGGGGATTCTACGAGCAGTACTTC.

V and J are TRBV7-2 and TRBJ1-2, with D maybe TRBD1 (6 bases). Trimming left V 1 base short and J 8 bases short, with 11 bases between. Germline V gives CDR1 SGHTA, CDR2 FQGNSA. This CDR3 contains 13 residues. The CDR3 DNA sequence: TGTGCCAGCAGCTTAGACAGGGTGTCCGGCTACACCTTC. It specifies CASSLDRVSGYTF.

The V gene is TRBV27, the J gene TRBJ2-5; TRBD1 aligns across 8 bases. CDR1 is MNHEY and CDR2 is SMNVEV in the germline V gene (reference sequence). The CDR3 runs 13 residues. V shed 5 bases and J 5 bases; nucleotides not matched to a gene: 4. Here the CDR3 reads CASSPDRVETQYF. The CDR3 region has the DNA TGTGCCAGCAGTCCGGACAGGGTCGAGACCCAGTACTTC.

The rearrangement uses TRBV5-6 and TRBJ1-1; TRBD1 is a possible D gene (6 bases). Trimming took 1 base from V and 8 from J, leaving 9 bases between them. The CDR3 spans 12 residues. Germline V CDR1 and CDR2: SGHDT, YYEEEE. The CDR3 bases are TGTGCCAGCAGCTTGACAGGGCTGGAAGCTTTCTTT. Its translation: CASSLTGLEAFF.

This CDR3 is CSGGLAGGETQYF. CDR3 DNA sequence: TGCAGCGGAGGACTAGCGGGCGGAGAGACCCAGTACTTC. The chain links TRBV29-1 to TRBJ2-5; 11 bases line up with TRBD2. The CDR3 totals 13 residues. In germline, CDR1 is SQVTM, CDR2 ANQGSEA. V shed 7 bases, J shed 4 bases, and the junction held 5 bases outside the gene matches.

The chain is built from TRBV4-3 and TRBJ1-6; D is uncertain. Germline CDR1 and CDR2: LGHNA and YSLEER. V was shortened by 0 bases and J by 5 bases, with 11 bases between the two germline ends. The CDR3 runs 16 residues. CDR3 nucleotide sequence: TGCGCCAGCAGCCAAGATCACGAGAGAAATAATTCACCCCTCCACTTT. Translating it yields CASSQDHERNNSPLHF.

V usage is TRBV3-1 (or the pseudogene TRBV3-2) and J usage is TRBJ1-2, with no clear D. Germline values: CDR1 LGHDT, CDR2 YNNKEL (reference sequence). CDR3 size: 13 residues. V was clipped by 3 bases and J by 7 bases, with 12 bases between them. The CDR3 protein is CASSHLSSGGYTF. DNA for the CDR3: TGTGCCAGCAGCCATTTATCATCCGGTGGCTACACCTTC.

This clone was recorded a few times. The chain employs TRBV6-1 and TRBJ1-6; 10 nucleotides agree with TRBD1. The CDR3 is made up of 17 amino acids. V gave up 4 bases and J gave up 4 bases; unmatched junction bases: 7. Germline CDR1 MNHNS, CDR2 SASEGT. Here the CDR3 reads CASSGGTGDLYNSPLHF. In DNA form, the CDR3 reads TGTGCCAGCAGTGGTGGGACAGGGGATTTATATAATTCACCCCTCCACTTT.

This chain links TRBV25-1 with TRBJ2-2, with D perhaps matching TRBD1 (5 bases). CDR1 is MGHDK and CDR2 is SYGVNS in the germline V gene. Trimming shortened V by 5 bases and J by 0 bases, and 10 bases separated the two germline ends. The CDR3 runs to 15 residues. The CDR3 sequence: CASSTTAPNTGELFF. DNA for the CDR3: TGTGCCAGCAGTACGACAGCCCCGAACACCGGGGAGCTGTTTTTT.

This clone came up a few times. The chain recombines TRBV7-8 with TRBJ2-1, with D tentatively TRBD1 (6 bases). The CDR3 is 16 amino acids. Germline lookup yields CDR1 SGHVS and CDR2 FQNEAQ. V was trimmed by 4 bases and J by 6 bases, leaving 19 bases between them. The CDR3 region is CASSSDTGLGGNEQFF. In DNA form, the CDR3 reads TGTGCCAGCAGCTCGGACACAGGGCTTGGGGGCAATGAGCAGTTCTTC. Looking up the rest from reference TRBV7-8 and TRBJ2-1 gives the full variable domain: GAGVSQSPRYKVAKRGQDVALRCDPISGHVSLFWYQQALGQGPEFLTYFQNEAQLDKSGLPSDRFFAERPEGSVSTLKIQRTQQEDSAVYLCASSSDTGLGGNEQFFGPGTRLTVL.

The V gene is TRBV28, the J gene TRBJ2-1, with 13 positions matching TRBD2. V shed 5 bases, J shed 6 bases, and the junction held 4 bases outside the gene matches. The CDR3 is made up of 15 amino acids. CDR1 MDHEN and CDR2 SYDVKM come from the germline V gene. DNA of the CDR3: TGTGCCAGCAGTCTACTAGCGGGAGGGGGCAATGAGCAGTTCTTC. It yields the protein CASSLLAGGGNEQFF.

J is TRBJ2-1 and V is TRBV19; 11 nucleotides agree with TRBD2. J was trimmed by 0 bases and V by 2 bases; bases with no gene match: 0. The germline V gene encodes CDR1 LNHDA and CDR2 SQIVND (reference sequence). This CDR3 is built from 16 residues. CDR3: CASSITSGSSYNEQFF. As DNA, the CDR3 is TGTGCCAGTAGTATAACTAGCGGGAGCTCCTACAATGAGCAGTTCTTC.

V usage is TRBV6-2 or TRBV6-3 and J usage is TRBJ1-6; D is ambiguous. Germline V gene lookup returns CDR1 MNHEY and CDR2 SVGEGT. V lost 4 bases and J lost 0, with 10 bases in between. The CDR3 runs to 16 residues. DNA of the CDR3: TGTGCCAGCAGTTGGTCAGTAAGCTCCTATAATTCACCCCTCCACTTT. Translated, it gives CASSWSVSSYNSPLHF.

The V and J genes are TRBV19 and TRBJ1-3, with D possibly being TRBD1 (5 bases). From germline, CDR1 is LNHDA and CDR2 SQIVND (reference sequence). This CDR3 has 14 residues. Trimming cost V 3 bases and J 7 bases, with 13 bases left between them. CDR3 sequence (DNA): TGTGCCAGTAGTATTGGACAACGTCGGAACACCATATATTTT. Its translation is CASSIGQRRNTIYF.

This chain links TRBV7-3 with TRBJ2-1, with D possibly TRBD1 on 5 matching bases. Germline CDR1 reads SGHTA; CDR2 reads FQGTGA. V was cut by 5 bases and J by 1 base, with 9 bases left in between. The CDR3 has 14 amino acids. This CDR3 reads CASSPPGSYNEQFF. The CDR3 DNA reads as TGTGCCAGCAGCCCTCCAGGGTCCTACAATGAGCAGTTCTTC.

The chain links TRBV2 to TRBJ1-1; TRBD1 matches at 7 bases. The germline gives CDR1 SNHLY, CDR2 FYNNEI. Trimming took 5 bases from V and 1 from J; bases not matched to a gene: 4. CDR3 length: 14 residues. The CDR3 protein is CASSTQGGNTEAFF. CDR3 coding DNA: TGTGCCAGCAGTACTCAGGGGGGGAACACTGAAGCTTTCTTT.

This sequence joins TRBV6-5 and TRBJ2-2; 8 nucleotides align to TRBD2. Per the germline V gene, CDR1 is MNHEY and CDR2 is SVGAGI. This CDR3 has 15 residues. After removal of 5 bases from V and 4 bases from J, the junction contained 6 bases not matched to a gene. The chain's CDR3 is CASSPRGGATGELFF. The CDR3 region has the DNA TGTGCCAGCAGTCCCCGGGGGGGCGCCACCGGGGAGCTGTTTTTT.